Sequencing of this TCR beta chain was carried out in a study of naive and memory T cell subsets. CDR1 is SQVTM and CDR2 is ANQGSEA in the germline V gene. CDR3 length: 17 residues. V gave up 4 bases and J gave up 2 bases; unmatched junction bases: 10. The sample holds many counts of this clonotype. Its target is not known. An equimolar mix of two oligonucleotides served as the beta constant-region primer for TRBC1 and TRBC2. Four rounds of PCR amplified the ligated cDNA using nested alpha and beta constant-region primers plus SP2. An oligonucleotide with the SP2 primer and a 12-nucleotide UMI was ligated to the cDNA 3' end. TCRdb reprocessed the UMI-ligation and nested PCR reads via MiXCR and lists one record per CDR3 protein. This table has over 65,000 distinct CDR3 sequences, over 8.5% appearing once. Study results and limitations: Clonotypes are single alpha or beta chains, not paired receptors. In CD4 and CD8 cells, diversity dropped from naive through EMRA.

The source of this sequence is a human donor in good health. The chain is built from TRBV29-1 and TRBJ1-5, with 11 nucleotides matching TRBD1. Material: naive CD8+ T cells from blood. The CDR3 region is CSVAPGTGGSGNQPQHF. The CDR3 DNA reads TGCAGCGTTGCCCCAGGGACAGGGGGTTCGGGCAATCAGCCCCAGCATTTT.